The 21 T cell receptor beta chains below come from one sample, sequenced in a study of shared clonotypes between healthy human individuals. Here immunoSEQ multiplex PCR was the method, and the copy in TCRdb shows in-frame clones only, minus some. The table includes millions of clones, just over 90% detected once. What was sequenced was naive CD4+ T cells sorted from blood. Subset given: CD45RA+ positively selected. The source is a young man in good health.

This clone was picked up a small number of times. This sample also contains other DNA sequences that code for the same CDR3. The gene calls are TRBV29-1 and TRBJ1-1, with D possibly TRBD1 on 6 matching bases. V was pared by 4 bases and J by 4 bases, with 10 bases between. Germline CDR1 reads SQVTM; CDR2 reads ANQGSEA. The CDR3 length is 12 residues. Here the CDR3 reads CSVVQGGTEAFF. The CDR3 nucleotides are TGCAGCGTTGTACAGGGCGGCACTGAAGCTTTCTTT. The full variable domain, completed using reference TRBV29-1 and TRBJ1-1, is SAVISQKPSRDICQRGTSLTIQCQVDSQVTMMFWYRQQPGQSLTLIATANQGSEATYESGFVIDKFPISRPNLTFSTLTVSNMSPEDSSIYLCSVVQGGTEAFFGQGTRLTVV.

The chain links TRBV28 to TRBJ1-1, with D hard to call. Germline V gene sequence: CDR1 MDHEN, CDR2 SYDVKM. V dropped 5 bases and J dropped 0 bases, with 13 bases sitting between them. This CDR3 is 15 amino acids long. CDR3 DNA: TGTGCCAGCAGTGCCCGACTCCTCATGAACACTGAAGCTTTCTTT. Residues: CASSARLLMNTEAFF.

This chain joins TRBV27 and TRBJ2-7, with TRBD2 as a possible D gene (6 bases). Trimming removed 10 bases at V and 0 bases at J, with 16 bases between. CDR3 size: 14 residues. CDR1 is MNHEY, CDR2 SMNVEV, per germline (reference sequence). CDR3 sequence reads: CAKIRRGVSYEQYF. CDR3 nucleotides: TGTGCCAAGATCCGTCGCGGGGTCTCCTACGAGCAGTACTTC.

The genes are TRBV7-2 and TRBJ1-4, with 10 bases fitting TRBD1. The germline V gene encodes CDR1 SGHTA and CDR2 FQGNSA. The length of the CDR3 is 15 residues. J was trimmed by 5 bases and V by 3 bases; bases with no gene match: 3. CDR3: CASSFPTGGNEKLFF. For the CDR3, the DNA is TGTGCCAGCAGCTTCCCGACAGGGGGCAATGAAAAACTGTTTTTT.

The chain has TRBV5-1 and TRBJ1-5, with TRBD1 as a possible D gene (6 bases). The CDR3 has 16 amino acids. CDR1 is SGHRS and CDR2 is YFSETQ in the germline V gene. With 2 bases removed from V and 6 bases from J, the gap between germline ends came to 18 bases. CDR3 sequence reads: CASSFYRGRFRQPQHF. The CDR3 coding sequence is TGCGCCAGCAGCTTCTACCGGGGGCGGTTTCGTCAGCCCCAGCATTTT.

The V and J genes are TRBV7-2 and TRBJ1-1; D unclear. V lost 6 bases, J lost 6 bases, and 11 bases lay in between. The CDR3 contains 12 residues. Per the germline V gene, CDR1 is SGHTA and CDR2 is FQGNSA. The CDR3 sequence: CASRNPVPEAFF. CDR3 bases: TGTGCCAGCAGGAATCCGGTACCTGAAGCTTTCTTT.

This clone was seen more than once but under ten times. J is TRBJ1-2 and V is TRBV7-8; unclear D gene. V lost 0 bases to trimming and J lost 8 bases, with 13 bases between them. Looked up from germline, CDR1 is SGHVS and CDR2 is FQNEAQ. This CDR3 comprises 14 residues. The CDR3 DNA reads as TGTGCCAGCAGCTTAGCATTGGCGTATGGAGGCTACACCTTC. As protein: CASSLALAYGGYTF.

The CDR3 loop reads CASSFSTGSDTQYF. Written as DNA, the CDR3 is TGTGCCAGCAGTTTCTCGACAGGGAGTGATACGCAGTATTTT. The chain employs TRBV27 and TRBJ2-3, with 7 bases that match TRBD1. CDR1 is MNHEY, CDR2 SMNVEV, per germline (reference sequence). Trimming at V came to 3 bases and at J to 6 bases, leaving 6 bases not matched to a gene. The CDR3 consists of 14 residues.

The rearrangement links TRBV6-5 to TRBJ2-1; TRBD2 is a possible D gene (6 bases). V was shortened by 6 bases and J by 7 bases, with 10 bases between the two germline ends. Germline lookup yields CDR1 MNHEY and CDR2 SVGAGI. The CDR3 covers 12 residues. The CDR3 region has the DNA TGTGCCAGCAGGGGGGAGGTGAATGAGCAGTTCTTC. Its translation is CASRGEVNEQFF.

V usage is TRBV19 and J usage is TRBJ1-6, with D perhaps TRBD1 (5 bases). There are 15 residues in the CDR3. Germline V gene data show CDR1 as LNHDA and CDR2 as SQIVND (reference sequence). V was cut by 7 bases and J by 9 bases, with 19 bases left in between. The CDR3 nucleotides read TGTGCCAGTACCCCGAGCTTATTCGGGGGTTCACCCCTCCACTTT. Translating it yields CASTPSLFGGSPLHF.

The rearrangement uses TRBV10-3 and TRBJ1-1; no clear D. CDR3 length: 11 residues. The V gene's germline CDR1 is ENHRY and CDR2 SYGVKD. V was cut by 4 bases and J by 6 bases, with 6 bases left in between. CDR3 region: CAISGPAEAFF. For the CDR3, the DNA is TGTGCCATCAGTGGGCCAGCTGAAGCTTTCTTT.

The rearrangement uses TRBV5-6 and TRBJ1-3; D uncertain. This CDR3 has 14 amino acids. The germline V gene has CDR1 SGHDT and CDR2 YYEEEE. V was trimmed by 4 bases and J by 3 bases, leaving 11 bases between them. The CDR3 DNA is TGTGCCAGCAGCCCTACCGATTTTGGAAACACCATATATTTT. This gives the protein CASSPTDFGNTIYF.

This chain uses TRBV7-9 with TRBJ2-5; 14 nucleotides line up with TRBD2. Germline V gene lookup returns CDR1 SEHNR and CDR2 FQNEAQ (reference sequence). V dropped 5 bases and J dropped 4; count of bases not matched to a gene: 9. The CDR3 runs 17 residues. CDR3 sequence reads: CASSPGLAGDIGETQYF. As DNA, the CDR3 is TGTGCCAGCAGCCCGGGACTAGCGGGAGATATTGGAGAGACCCAGTACTTC. The whole variable domain, remainder taken from reference TRBV7-9 and TRBJ2-5, is DTGVSQNPRHKITKRGQNVTFRCDPISEHNRLYWYRQTLGQGPEFLTYFQNEAQLEKSRLLSDRFSAERPKGSFSTLEIQRTEQGDSAMYLCASSPGLAGDIGETQYFGPGTRLLVL.

This sequence joins TRBV18 and TRBJ2-5; D call uncertain. The germline V gene has CDR1 KGHSH and CDR2 LQKENI. The CDR3 totals 14 residues. With 2 bases removed from V and 4 bases from J, the gap between germline ends came to 11 bases. The CDR3 sequence: CASSPLGFGETQYF. The CDR3 nucleotides are TGTGCCAGCTCACCATTAGGGTTTGGAGAGACCCAGTACTTC.

The chain recombines TRBV4-3 with TRBJ1-1; TRBD1 is a possible D gene (6 bases). Germline-derived CDR1 and CDR2 are LGHNA and YSLEER. This CDR3 is built from 12 residues. V lost 3 bases and J lost 5, with 7 bases in between. The CDR3 sequence: CASSQQGTEAFF. CDR3 coding DNA: TGCGCCAGCAGCCAGCAGGGGACTGAAGCTTTCTTT.

Note on this clone: This CDR3 is also generated by other DNA sequences in the sample. This sequence joins TRBV2 and TRBJ1-2; D remains unclear. This CDR3 spans 11 amino acids. The germline CDR1 and CDR2 sequences are SNHLY and FYNNEI. Deletions cut 8 bases from V and 4 bases from J, with 8 bases between. The CDR3 DNA follows: TGTGCCAGCGGAGACACCTATGGCTACACCTTC. Its protein is CASGDTYGYTF. The whole variable domain, remainder taken from reference TRBV2 and TRBJ1-2, is EPEVTQTPSHQVTQMGQEVILRCVPISNHLYFYWYRQILGQKVEFLVSFYNNEISEKSEIFDDQFSVERPDGSNFTLKIRSTKLEDSAMYFCASGDTYGYTFGSGTRLTVV.

This sequence joins TRBV19 and TRBJ1-2, with 9 bases aligning to TRBD1. The germline V gene encodes CDR1 LNHDA and CDR2 SQIVND (reference sequence). This CDR3 is 14 amino acids long. Trimming cost V 9 bases and J 7 bases; bases outside gene matches: 12. CDR3 sequence: CASSLGTGTIGYTF. The CDR3 DNA is TGTGCCAGCAGCCTTGGGACAGGGACGATTGGCTACACCTTC.

The CDR3 loop is CASSLGSGSSTDTQYF. DNA for the CDR3: TGTGCCAGCAGCTTGGGGTCGGGGTCTAGCACAGATACGCAGTATTTT. The chain recombines TRBV11-2 with TRBJ2-3, with D perhaps TRBD2 (5 bases). V lost 3 bases, J lost 0 bases, and 13 bases lay in between. This CDR3 has 16 amino acids. CDR1 and CDR2 from the germline V gene are SGHAT and FQNNGV.

The chain is built from TRBV6-5 and TRBJ2-7, with D possibly TRBD2 on 6 matching bases. Germline V lookup: CDR1 MNHEY, CDR2 SVGAGI. The CDR3 runs to 12 residues. V lost 8 bases to trimming and J lost 4 bases, with 12 bases between them. The CDR3 loop reads CASGRSEYEQYF. The CDR3 DNA sequence: TGTGCCAGCGGGAGGTCCGAGTACGAGCAGTACTTC.

The chain links TRBV6-1 to TRBJ1-5; tentatively, D is TRBD1 (6 bases). The V gene's germline CDR1 is MNHNS and CDR2 SASEGT. CDR3 length: 13 amino acids. Between the trimmed V and J ends, which lost 7 bases and 4 bases, there was a span of 11 bases. In DNA form, the CDR3 reads TGTGCCAGCACCGAACAGGGTAATCAGCCCCAGCATTTT. The encoded protein is CASTEQGNQPQHF.

The rearrangement joins TRBV11-2 to TRBJ1-4; D unresolved. This CDR3 contains 15 residues. Looked up from germline, CDR1 is SGHAT and CDR2 is FQNNGV. Trimming stripped 1 base from V and 8 bases from J, with 14 bases between. CDR3 DNA: TGTGCCAGCAGCTTAGTCGGCCTGGTGGGGGAAAAACTGTTTTTT. Protein sequence: CASSLVGLVGEKLFF. The full variable domain, in which reference TRBV11-2 and TRBJ1-4 provide the parts outside the CDR3, is EAGVAQSPRYKIIEKRQSVAFWCNPISGHATLYWYQQILGQGPKLLIQFQNNGVVDDSQLPKDRFSAERLKGVDSTLKIQPAKLEDSAVYLCASSLVGLVGEKLFFGSGTQLSVL.